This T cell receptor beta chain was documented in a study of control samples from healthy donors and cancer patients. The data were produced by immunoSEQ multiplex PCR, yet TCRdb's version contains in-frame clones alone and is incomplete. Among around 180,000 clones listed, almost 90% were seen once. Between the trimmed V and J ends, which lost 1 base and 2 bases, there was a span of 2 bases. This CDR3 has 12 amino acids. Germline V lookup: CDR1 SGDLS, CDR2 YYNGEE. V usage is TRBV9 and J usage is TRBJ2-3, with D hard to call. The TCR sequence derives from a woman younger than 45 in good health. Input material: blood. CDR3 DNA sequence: TGTGCCAGCAGCGTACCCACAGATACGCAGTATTTT. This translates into CASSVPTDTQYF. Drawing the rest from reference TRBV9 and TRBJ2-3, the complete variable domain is DSGVTQTPKHLITATGQRVTLRCSPRSGDLSVYWYQQSLDQGLQFLIQYYNGEERAKGNILERFSAQQFPDLHSELNLSSLELGDSALYFCASSVPTDTQYFGPGTRLTVL.